This TCR beta chain comes out of a study of CXCR3-negative and CXCR3-positive naive CD8 T cells. Study-wide findings and caveats: In both naive subsets diversity was comparably high, whereas memory CD8+ cells showed much lower diversity. Naive cells with CXCR3 showed TRB CDR3s that were more hydrophobic than those in CXCR3-negative naive cells. TCR strength was inferred from TRB CDR3 properties, while surface CD5 was comparable between naive subsets. Comparison of naive CXCR3-negative and CXCR3-positive cells revealed similar TRBV-TRBJ usage, while memory cells differed.

Details on this clonotype: Its antigen remains unidentified.

The libraries of TRB cDNA were prepared using 5' RACE with UMI labels. TCRdb derives one entry per CDR3 protein from the 5' RACE reads, leaving out DNA. The sample includes roughly 99,000 distinct CDR3 sequences. CD45RO-CCR7+CD27+CD95- expression identified naive CD8+ T cells. CDR3 length equals 12 residues. Germline CDR1 and CDR2: SQVTM and ANQGSEA. Sequences were obtained from naive CXCR3+ CD8+ T cells from blood. Subset given: CD45RO-CCR7+CD27+CD95- naive CD8+ T cells expressing CXCR3 (TNR3+). The TCR sequence derives from a human donor in good health. Some clones in this sample may be carry-over from other donors' samples. The V and J genes are TRBV29-1 and TRBJ1-1; TCRdb indicates TRBD1, and absent DNA this call remains unverified. The CDR3 reads CSVGAGGTEAFF.